The 17 T cell receptor beta chains listed next were all sequenced from one sample in a study of coeliac disease. The method was immunoSEQ multiplex PCR; TCRdb's version includes in-frame clones alone and lacks a portion of them. The sample includes several thousand clones, about 65% of them seen just once. The specimen was intraepithelial lymphocytes from the gut. The receptor set was obtained from a woman in her thirties or forties.

The chain combines TRBV5-1 with TRBJ2-7; possible D gene TRBD1, 5 bases. CDR1 SGHRS and CDR2 YFSETQ come from the germline V gene. V was pared by 0 bases and J by 2 bases, with 9 bases between. This CDR3 has 14 amino acids. CDR3 bases: TGCGCCAGCAGCTTGGCGGACATGCCCTACGAGCAGTACTTC. Translating gives CASSLADMPYEQYF.

The chain has TRBV9 and TRBJ2-3; possible D gene TRBD1, 6 bases. There are 15 residues in the CDR3. The V gene lost 3 bases and the J gene lost 0 bases, with 11 bases spanning the gap. CDR1 and CDR2 (germline): SGDLS, YYNGEE. The CDR3 region has the DNA TGTGCCAGCAGCGGGACAGATACTAGCACAGATACGCAGTATTTT. Translating it yields CASSGTDTSTDTQYF.

The chain links TRBV18 to TRBJ1-3; 10 bases are shared with TRBD1. V lost 8 bases and J lost 1; bases outside the gene matches: 5. The CDR3 extends over 15 amino acids. The V gene's germline CDR1 is KGHSH and CDR2 LQKENI. The CDR3 DNA follows: TGTGCCAGCACGGGACAGGGGCAGTCTGGAAACACCATATATTTT. Translated: CASTGQGQSGNTIYF.

The gene calls are TRBV27 and TRBJ2-7, with 7 bases identical to TRBD1. This CDR3 region has 14 residues. Germline CDR1 MNHEY, CDR2 SMNVEV (reference sequence). The V and J ends lost 3 bases and 4 bases, in that order; junction bases with no gene match: 6. Written as DNA, the CDR3 is TGTGCCAGCAGTTTTAAGGGGGCCTTTTACGAGCAGTACTTC. Translated, it gives CASSFKGAFYEQYF.

CDR3 amino acids: CASSVGGGLPQETQYF. The CDR3 DNA reads as TGTGCCAGCAGCGTGGGGGGTGGTCTGCCACAAGAGACCCAGTACTTC. V gene TRBV11-2 combines with J gene TRBJ2-5, with D maybe TRBD2 (6 bases). CDR1 and CDR2 (germline): SGHAT, FQNNGV. CDR3 length: 16 residues. The V and J ends lost 5 bases and 2 bases respectively, with 18 bases between them. The variable domain in full, completed from reference TRBV11-2 and TRBJ2-5, reads EAGVAQSPRYKIIEKRQSVAFWCNPISGHATLYWYQQILGQGPKLLIQFQNNGVVDDSQLPKDRFSAERLKGVDSTLKIQPAKLEDSAVYLCASSVGGGLPQETQYFGPGTRLLVL.

V and J are TRBV4-3 and TRBJ2-1; 10 bases map to TRBD2. The germline V gene encodes CDR1 LGHNA and CDR2 YSLEER. The CDR3 loop spans 19 amino acids. V lost 2 bases and J lost 0; bases outside the gene matches: 10. The CDR3 DNA reads TGCGCCAGCAGCCAACTGACTAGCGGGTACTCCAGCTCCTACAATGAGCAGTTCTTC. This gives the protein CASSQLTSGYSSSYNEQFF.

J is TRBJ2-2 and V is TRBV2; maybe TRBD2 (6 bases). Germline V gene data show CDR1 as SNHLY and CDR2 as FYNNEI. This CDR3 has 13 amino acids. V was clipped by 8 bases and J by 5 bases, with 12 bases between them. This CDR3 reads CASSGDLTGELFF. In DNA form, the CDR3 reads TGTGCCAGCTCCGGGGACTTAACCGGGGAGCTGTTTTTT.

The V call is TRBV28, the J call TRBJ2-3; a possible D gene is TRBD2 (5 bases). V was pared by 3 bases and J by 1 base, with 20 bases between. The CDR3 length is 18 residues. In germline, CDR1 is MDHEN, CDR2 SYDVKM. The CDR3 nucleotides read TGTGCCAGCAGTTTTCGAAGGTTTCGCGGCGGGCGCACAGATACGCAGTATTTT. This sequence encodes CASSFRRFRGGRTDTQYF.

The chain joins TRBV29-1 to TRBJ2-1, with 13 bases fitting TRBD2. Germline V gene lookup returns CDR1 SQVTM and CDR2 ANQGSEA. This CDR3 contains 20 residues. The V gene end was trimmed by 6 bases and the J gene end by 0 bases; junction bases not matched to a gene: 17. The CDR3 loop reads CSVTMQPGLAGPFSYNEQFF. CDR3 nucleotides: TGCAGCGTCACAATGCAACCGGGACTAGCGGGACCCTTCTCCTACAATGAGCAGTTCTTC.

This CDR3 is CASSPVGGHYGYTF. CDR3 DNA sequence: TGTGCCAGCAGCCCGGTAGGGGGCCACTATGGCTACACCTTC. The chain employs TRBV14 and TRBJ1-2, with TRBD1 matching over 7 bases. Germline V gene sequence: CDR1 SGHDN, CDR2 FVKESK. This CDR3 contains 14 residues. V was pared by 4 bases and J by 3 bases, with 5 bases of the junction left unmatched.

This clone was counted between two and nine times. The rearrangement uses TRBV11-3 and TRBJ2-7; D is possibly TRBD1 (6 bases). Per germline, CDR1 SGHNT and CDR2 YENEEA. This CDR3 spans 14 amino acids. V gave up 4 bases and J gave up 1 base, with 11 bases separating them. The CDR3 sequence is CASSSAGVSYEQYF. The CDR3 coding sequence is TGTGCCAGCAGCTCGGCAGGGGTTTCCTACGAGCAGTACTTC.

V usage is TRBV2 and J usage is TRBJ1-5; possibly TRBD1 for D (5 bases). CDR1 and CDR2 (germline): SNHLY, FYNNEI. V was trimmed by 4 bases and J by 7 bases, leaving 11 bases between them. This CDR3 spans 13 amino acids. CDR3 residues: CASSVGPLQPQHF. CDR3 in DNA: TGTGCCAGCAGTGTGGGGCCCCTACAGCCCCAGCATTTT.

The CDR3 DNA sequence: TGTGCCAGTAAATTTAGATTAAGCTCTAACTATGGCTACACCTTC. Protein: CASKFRLSSNYGYTF. The chain joins TRBV7-2 to TRBJ1-2; D gene ambiguous. CDR1 and CDR2 from the germline V gene are SGHTA and FQGNSA. Trimming took 9 bases from V and 0 from J, leaving 17 bases between them. The CDR3 is 15 amino acids.

The chain combines TRBV19 with TRBJ2-1, with 8 positions matching TRBD1. V lost 6 bases, J lost 4 bases, and 11 bases stayed unmatched. Germline V lookup: CDR1 LNHDA, CDR2 SQIVND (reference sequence). CDR3 length: 16 amino acids. The DNA for the CDR3 is TGTGCCAGTAGACCTGCAGGGGGCCCAAAGTACAATGAGCAGTTCTTC. Its protein product is CASRPAGGPKYNEQFF.

The sample holds a few counts of this clone. The genes are TRBV6-1 and TRBJ1-4; TRBD1 aligns across 7 bases. V lost 8 bases, J lost 6 bases, and 12 bases stayed unmatched. This CDR3 has 15 residues. Per the germline V gene, CDR1 is MNHNS and CDR2 is SASEGT. Here the CDR3 reads CASDRIGGADEKLFF. The CDR3 DNA sequence: TGTGCCAGCGACCGTATAGGGGGCGCGGATGAAAAACTGTTTTTT.

A few counts support this clone. The rearrangement links TRBV5-3 to TRBJ2-1, with D perhaps matching TRBD2 (6 bases). TRBV5-3 is designated an ORF whose function remains uncertain. The V and J ends lost 1 base and 7 bases respectively, with 9 bases between them. This CDR3 comprises 13 residues. The CDR3 DNA sequence: TGTGCCAGAAGCTTGCTAGCGCTAAATGAGCAGTTCTTC. It translates to CARSLLALNEQFF.

This chain uses TRBV23-1 with TRBJ2-5; TRBD2 is a possible D gene (6 bases). TRBV23-1 is reported as an ORF; its role is uncertain. Trimming pared 2 bases from V and 1 base from J, leaving 8 bases between. This CDR3 comprises 14 residues. The CDR3 is CASSQGGSQETQYF. CDR3 nucleotide sequence: TGCGCCAGCAGTCAAGGAGGGAGCCAAGAGACCCAGTACTTC.